This entry describes one T cell receptor beta chain. Its specificity is not known. The data were taken from a study of shared clonotypes between healthy human individuals. As for the study in general: Those who served as donors were a couple of women and three men between the ages of 18 and 49. Regarding the study as a whole: The study sampled only blood, and tissue repertoires likely differ.

Germline V gene sequence: CDR1 SGDLS, CDR2 YYNGEE. CDR3 length equals 15 residues. Trimming removed 7 bases from V and 5 bases from J, with 19 bases in between. Participating donors were healthy, HIV-negative adults free of recent acute infections or vaccinations. Every immunoSEQ plate was one replicate of a subset's evenly spread DNA. Profiled with immunoSEQ multiplex PCR; TCRdb holds only in-frame clones, not every one. This sample yields about 2.4 million clones, of which over 85% are seen a single time; over 0.12% belongs to the top ten. Sequencing was performed on naive CD4+ T cells sorted from blood. Subset indicated: CD45RA+ positively selected. The chain links TRBV9 to TRBJ2-1, with D possibly called TRBD1 or TRBD2 (5 bases each). The clonotype comes from a young man in good health. CDR3 in amino acids: CASEKYGTADNEQFF. The CDR3 bases are TGTGCCAGCGAGAAATACGGGACGGCCGACAATGAGCAGTTCTTC. The full variable domain, in which reference TRBV9 and TRBJ2-1 provide the parts outside the CDR3, is DSGVTQTPKHLITATGQRVTLRCSPRSGDLSVYWYQQSLDQGLQFLIQYYNGEERAKGNILERFSAQQFPDLHSELNLSSLELGDSALYFCASEKYGTADNEQFFGPGTRLTVL.